One and the same sample provided the 28 T cell receptor beta chains below, sequenced in a study of cytomegalovirus exposure and HLA in healthy donors. Vbeta (60) and Jbeta (13) primers were used in the PCR. The protocol was immunoSEQ multiplex PCR, while the TCRdb copy is restricted to in-frame clones and leaves out a portion. The sample carries about 100,000 clones, 84% recorded once. The source material was PBMCs. These TCRs come from a woman aged 18-29 years in good health and CMV-seronegative.

The CDR3 nucleotides are TGTGCCAGCAGCTGGGGACTAGCGGAGGTCTACGAGCAGTACTTC. Translation gives CASSWGLAEVYEQYF. The chain employs TRBV5-4 and TRBJ2-7, with 11 bases aligning to TRBD2. CDR1 is SGHNT, CDR2 YYREEE, per germline (reference sequence). V lost 3 bases, J lost 3 bases, and 5 bases stayed unmatched. The CDR3 runs to 15 residues.

The CDR3 here is CASSLGQNNEQFF. DNA for the CDR3: TGTGCCAGCAGCTTAGGGCAGAACAATGAGCAGTTCTTC. The rearrangement uses TRBV7-3 and TRBJ2-1, with D unclear. The CDR3 loop spans 13 amino acids. The V end lost 2 bases, the J end lost 5 bases, and 7 bases lay between the germline ends. Germline CDR1 and CDR2: SGHTA and FQGTGA.

A single count supports this clone. The chain has TRBV5-1 and TRBJ1-1; D uncertain. Looked up from germline, CDR1 is SGHRS and CDR2 is YFSETQ. With 3 bases removed from V and 3 bases from J, the gap between germline ends came to 9 bases. This CDR3 contains 13 residues. CDR3 in amino acids: CASSSYSHTEAFF. In nucleotides, the CDR3 is TGCGCCAGCAGCTCTTACAGCCACACTGAAGCTTTCTTT.

V usage is TRBV30 and J usage is TRBJ2-1, with D maybe TRBD1 (5 bases). This CDR3 has 16 residues. CDR1 GTSNPN and CDR2 SVGIG come from the germline V gene (reference sequence). Trimming pared 4 bases from V and 6 bases from J, leaving 22 bases between. The CDR3 sequence is CAWIPAWPQGSNEQFF. The CDR3 DNA follows: TGTGCCTGGATTCCGGCGTGGCCCCAGGGCTCCAATGAGCAGTTCTTC.

The sample holds one count of this clone. The chain recombines TRBV7-6 with TRBJ1-2; D possibly corresponds to TRBD1 (5 bases). Germline values: CDR1 SGHVS, CDR2 FNYEAQ. The V and J ends lost 1 base and 5 bases respectively, with 23 bases between them. The CDR3 is 18 amino acids. The CDR3 nucleotides are TGTGCCAGCAGCTTAGTAAGCGCCTGGCAGGGCGTTCGGTATGGCTACACCTTC. Protein product: CASSLVSAWQGVRYGYTF.

The chain is built from TRBV7-3 and TRBJ2-1; 7 bases are shared with TRBD2. Germline V gives CDR1 SGHTA, CDR2 FQGTGA. V lost 4 bases and J lost 5; bases outside the gene matches: 8. This CDR3 has 15 residues. The CDR3 nucleotides are TGTGCCAGCAGCTATTCGGGAGGAGCTAACAATGAGCAGTTCTTC. Protein product: CASSYSGGANNEQFF.

The chain recombines TRBV28 with TRBJ1-1; a possible D gene is TRBD1 (5 bases). This CDR3 is 15 amino acids long. V was shortened by 10 bases and J by 4 bases, with 22 bases between the two germline ends. The germline V gene has CDR1 MDHEN and CDR2 SYDVKM. CDR3 loop: CATSDRRDGGTEAFF. The CDR3 bases are TGTGCCACCAGCGACCGACGGGACGGGGGCACTGAAGCTTTCTTT.

This chain joins TRBV10-3 and TRBJ2-5, with D possibly matching TRBD2 (5 bases). With 8 bases removed from V and 0 bases from J, the gap between germline ends came to 7 bases. Per the germline V gene, CDR1 is ENHRY and CDR2 is SYGVKD. CDR3 length equals 12 residues. DNA for the CDR3: TGTGCCATCTCGGGGAACCAAGAGACCCAGTACTTC. Amino acid sequence: CAISGNQETQYF.

A single count supports this clone. The chain has TRBV25-1 and TRBJ2-3; 9 bases are a match to TRBD1. The CDR3 covers 15 residues. Germline V CDR1 and CDR2: MGHDK, SYGVNS. V trimming: 4 bases; J trimming: 3 bases; junction bases outside the gene matches: 5. CDR3 nucleotide sequence: TGTGCCAGCAGTGCCGACAGGGGGGTAACAGATACGCAGTATTTT. Translated, it gives CASSADRGVTDTQYF.

V usage is TRBV27 and J usage is TRBJ1-2; 9 nucleotides line up with TRBD1. Trimming cost V 6 bases and J 3 bases; bases outside gene matches: 2. The CDR3 consists of 13 residues. From germline, CDR1 is MNHEY and CDR2 SMNVEV (reference sequence). CDR3 sequence reads: CASSTGGHYGYTF. The CDR3 nucleotides are TGTGCCAGCAGCACAGGGGGCCACTATGGCTACACCTTC.

V gene TRBV18 combines with J gene TRBJ2-2; TRBD1 is a possible D gene (5 bases). CDR3 length: 16 amino acids. V lost 3 bases and J 1 base, leaving 12 bases between the germline ends. The germline CDR1 and CDR2 sequences are KGHSH and LQKENI. This CDR3 is CASSPTTAMNTGELFF. The CDR3 DNA reads TGTGCCAGCTCACCCACGACAGCGATGAACACCGGGGAGCTGTTTTTT.

The chain is built from TRBV11-1 and TRBJ2-2, with 8 bases identical to TRBD1. The CDR3 extends over 19 amino acids. V gave up 3 bases and J gave up 3 bases; unmatched junction bases: 15. Germline CDR1 reads SGHAT; CDR2 reads FQDESV (reference sequence). The CDR3 nucleotides are TGTGCCAGCAGCTTGGCAGGGACAGGTTTTATCACGGACACCGGGGAGCTGTTTTTT. It translates to CASSLAGTGFITDTGELFF.

This chain connects TRBV28 to TRBJ2-3; 11 bases map to TRBD2. The CDR3 contains 16 residues. V lost 5 bases and J lost 5; bases outside the gene matches: 9. Germline V gives CDR1 MDHEN, CDR2 SYDVKM. CDR3 region: CASSQNSGRAGDTQYF. DNA for the CDR3: TGTGCCAGCAGTCAGAATAGCGGGAGGGCAGGAGATACGCAGTATTTT.

The chain couples TRBV19 to TRBJ1-1; 8 nucleotides agree with TRBD1. CDR3 length equals 11 residues. The germline V gene encodes CDR1 LNHDA and CDR2 SQIVND (reference sequence). Unmatched junction bases numbered 2, after V lost 8 bases and J lost 6 bases. The CDR3 loop is CASSTGAEAFF. The DNA for the CDR3 is TGTGCCAGTTCGACAGGGGCTGAAGCTTTCTTT.

The CDR3 here is CASSREGRSEQFF. The CDR3 region has the DNA TGTGCCAGTAGCCGGGAGGGCCGTAGTGAGCAGTTCTTC. This chain joins TRBV19 and TRBJ2-1; 8 nucleotides agree with TRBD2. CDR1 and CDR2 (germline): LNHDA, SQIVND (reference sequence). The CDR3 is made up of 13 amino acids. Germline trimming cut 6 bases from V and 9 bases from J; bases unmatched to any gene: 7.

This clone was recorded once. The V and J genes are TRBV9 and TRBJ2-2, with 10 bases that match TRBD2. CDR1 is SGDLS and CDR2 is YYNGEE in the germline V gene. This CDR3 has 15 residues. Losses at the gene ends were 4 bases for V and 0 bases for J; bases not matched to a gene: 0. CDR3 protein: CASSLAGANTGELFF. The CDR3 coding sequence is TGTGCCAGCAGCCTAGCGGGGGCGAACACCGGGGAGCTGTTTTTT.

The rearrangement links TRBV29-1 to TRBJ2-1, with D perhaps TRBD2 (6 bases). The germline V gene has CDR1 SQVTM and CDR2 ANQGSEA. This CDR3 is built from 12 residues. Between the trimmed V and J ends, which lost 3 bases and 7 bases, there was a span of 10 bases. The CDR3 region is CSVDLEGNEQFF. The CDR3 DNA is TGCAGCGTTGATTTGGAGGGGAATGAGCAGTTCTTC.

The table lists this clone with a few counts. This rearrangement joins TRBV11-2 to TRBJ1-1; 7 nucleotides align to TRBD1. V was pared by 0 bases and J by 11 bases, with 15 bases of the junction left unmatched. The CDR3 has 16 residues. Germline V gene lookup returns CDR1 SGHAT and CDR2 FQNNGV. CDR3 DNA sequence: TGTGCCAGCAGCTTAGATCAAGGTGAGACAGGGAGGCATGCTTTCTTT. Translated, it gives CASSLDQGETGRHAFF. The full variable domain, in which reference TRBV11-2 and TRBJ1-1 provide the parts outside the CDR3, is EAGVAQSPRYKIIEKRQSVAFWCNPISGHATLYWYQQILGQGPKLLIQFQNNGVVDDSQLPKDRFSAERLKGVDSTLKIQPAKLEDSAVYLCASSLDQGETGRHAFFGQGTRLTVV.

This clone was detected a few times. The J gene is TRBJ1-3, the V gene TRBV7-9; TRBD1 aligns across 7 bases. CDR1 SEHNR and CDR2 FQNEAQ come from the germline V gene (reference sequence). V lost 2 bases, J lost 0 bases, and 4 bases stayed unmatched. The CDR3 runs 16 residues. CDR3 sequence (DNA): TGTGCCAGCAGCTTATCTGCAGGGGGCTCTGGAAACACCATATATTTT. Its translation is CASSLSAGGSGNTIYF.

The chain joins TRBV4-3 to TRBJ2-3, with D possibly being TRBD2 (5 bases). The germline V gene encodes CDR1 LGHNA and CDR2 YSLEER. V lost 3 bases to trimming and J lost 0 bases, with 13 bases between them. This CDR3 comprises 16 residues. The CDR3 DNA follows: TGCGCCAGCAGCCATCCGAGCGGTTCTAGCACAGATACGCAGTATTTT. It specifies CASSHPSGSSTDTQYF.

Only one count was recorded for this clone. The rearrangement uses TRBV5-1 and TRBJ2-3; D gene uncertain. Germline CDR1 reads SGHRS; CDR2 reads YFSETQ. The germline V and J ends were trimmed by 1 base and 5 bases, with 8 bases remaining between them. This CDR3 has 13 amino acids. The CDR3 bases are TGCGCCAGCAGCTTGTTAACGGTAGATACGCAGTATTTT. It codes for CASSLLTVDTQYF. The variable domain in full, completed from reference TRBV5-1 and TRBJ2-3, reads KAGVTQTPRYLIKTRGQQVTLSCSPISGHRSVSWYQQTPGQGLQFLFEYFSETQRNKGNFPGRFSGRQFSNSRSEMNVSTLELGDSALYLCASSLLTVDTQYFGPGTRLTVL.

This clone appeared once. V usage is TRBV6-5 and J usage is TRBJ1-1; weak D call: TRBD1 (6 bases). The CDR3 has 16 amino acids. Germline-derived CDR1 and CDR2 are MNHEY and SVGAGI. Trimming stripped 2 bases from V and 1 base from J, with 14 bases between. CDR3 sequence (DNA): TGTGCCAGCAGTTACCCTTTACAGGGCGGGAACACTGAAGCTTTCTTT. It yields the protein CASSYPLQGGNTEAFF.

The chain employs TRBV4-2 and TRBJ2-7, with D perhaps TRBD2 (5 bases). V was shortened by 0 bases and J by 1 base, with 13 bases between the two germline ends. CDR1 is LGHNA, CDR2 YNFKEQ, per germline. The CDR3 loop spans 16 amino acids. CDR3 sequence: CASSQERGWGSYEQYF. The CDR3 DNA reads TGTGCCAGCAGCCAAGAACGAGGGTGGGGATCCTACGAGCAGTACTTC.

The V call is TRBV7-3, the J call TRBJ2-7; TRBD1 matches 9 bases. CDR3 length: 16 residues. J was trimmed by 3 bases and V by 2 bases; bases with no gene match: 8. Per germline, CDR1 SGHTA and CDR2 FQGTGA. CDR3 DNA sequence: TGTGCCAGCAGCTTAGGCCCCACAGGGGGCGGCTACGAGCAGTACTTC. As protein: CASSLGPTGGGYEQYF.

This clone was picked up a small number of times. The rearrangement joins TRBV5-6 to TRBJ1-4, with 11 bases aligning to TRBD1. J was trimmed by 3 bases and V by 4 bases; bases with no gene match: 5. From germline, CDR1 is SGHDT and CDR2 YYEEEE. The CDR3 length is 16 residues. This chain's CDR3 is CASSAGTGGSNEKLFF. CDR3 DNA sequence: TGTGCCAGCAGCGCCGGGACAGGGGGTTCTAATGAAAAACTGTTTTTT.

This chain links TRBV4-1 with TRBJ1-5; tentatively, D is TRBD1 (5 bases). The CDR3 totals 17 residues. The germline V and J ends were trimmed by 0 bases and 7 bases, with 19 bases remaining between them. Germline loops: CDR1 MGHRA, CDR2 YSYEKL. Here the CDR3 reads CASSQDHLGRGGQPQHF. In nucleotides, the CDR3 is TGCGCCAGCAGCCAAGATCATTTGGGGAGGGGCGGGCAGCCCCAGCATTTT.

V and J are TRBV6-5 and TRBJ2-1, with a possible D match to TRBD2 (5 bases). The length of the CDR3 is 15 residues. Trimming cost V 4 bases and J 2 bases, with 12 bases left between them. CDR1 MNHEY and CDR2 SVGAGI come from the germline V gene. Written as DNA, the CDR3 is TGTGCCAGCAGTTCGAGCGGTTCTCCCTACAATGAGCAGTTCTTC. The encoded protein is CASSSSGSPYNEQFF.

The chain has TRBV6-4 and TRBJ2-5, with 10 positions matching TRBD2. Germline V gene sequence: CDR1 MRHNA, CDR2 SNTAGT. Unmatched junction bases numbered 11, after V lost 8 bases and J lost 2 bases. The CDR3 contains 16 residues. The CDR3: CASPAGGPPAQETQYF. For the CDR3, the DNA is TGTGCCAGCCCAGCGGGAGGGCCTCCAGCGCAAGAGACCCAGTACTTC.